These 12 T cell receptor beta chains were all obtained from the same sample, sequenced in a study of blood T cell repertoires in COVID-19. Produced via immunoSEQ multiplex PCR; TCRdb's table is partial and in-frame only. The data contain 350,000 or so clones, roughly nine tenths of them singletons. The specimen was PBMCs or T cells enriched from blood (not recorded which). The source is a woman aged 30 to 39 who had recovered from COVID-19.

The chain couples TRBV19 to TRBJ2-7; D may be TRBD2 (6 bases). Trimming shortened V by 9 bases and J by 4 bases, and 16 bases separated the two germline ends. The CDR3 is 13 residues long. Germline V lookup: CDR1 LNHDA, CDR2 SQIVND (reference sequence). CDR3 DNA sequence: TGTGCCAGCGCAGGGAGGAGGGATTACGAGCAGTACTTC. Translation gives CASAGRRDYEQYF.

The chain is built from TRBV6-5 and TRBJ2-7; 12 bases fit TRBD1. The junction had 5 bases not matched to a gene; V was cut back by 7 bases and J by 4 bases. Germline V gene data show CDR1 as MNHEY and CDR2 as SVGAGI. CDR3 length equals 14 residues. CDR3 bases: TGTGCCAGCAAAGGGACAGGGGGCGCATACGAGCAGTACTTC. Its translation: CASKGTGGAYEQYF.

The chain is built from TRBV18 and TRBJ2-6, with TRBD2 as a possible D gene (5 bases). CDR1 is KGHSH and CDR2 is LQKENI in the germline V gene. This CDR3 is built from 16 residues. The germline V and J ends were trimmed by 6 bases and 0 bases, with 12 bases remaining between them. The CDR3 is CASSVQRISGANVLTF. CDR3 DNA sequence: TGTGCCAGCTCCGTACAGCGGATCTCTGGGGCCAACGTCCTGACTTTC.

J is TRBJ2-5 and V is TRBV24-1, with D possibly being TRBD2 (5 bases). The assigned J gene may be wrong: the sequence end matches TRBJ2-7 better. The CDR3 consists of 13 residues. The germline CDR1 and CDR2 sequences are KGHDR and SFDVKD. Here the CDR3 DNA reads TGTGCCACCAGTGATCGAGGGCGGCACGAGCAGTACTTC. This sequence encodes CATSDRGRHEQYF.

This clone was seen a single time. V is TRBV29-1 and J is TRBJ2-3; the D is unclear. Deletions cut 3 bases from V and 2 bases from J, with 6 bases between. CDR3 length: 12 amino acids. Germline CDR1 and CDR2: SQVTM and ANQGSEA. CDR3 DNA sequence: TGCAGCGTTGAGGCAAACACAGATACGCAGTATTTT. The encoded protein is CSVEANTDTQYF.

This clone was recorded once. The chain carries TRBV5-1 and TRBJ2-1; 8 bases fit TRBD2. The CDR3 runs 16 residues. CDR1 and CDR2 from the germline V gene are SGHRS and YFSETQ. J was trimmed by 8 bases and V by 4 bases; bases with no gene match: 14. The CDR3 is CASSDLGSGGADEQFF. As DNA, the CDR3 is TGCGCCAGCAGCGACCTAGGATCGGGGGGGGCCGATGAGCAGTTCTTC.

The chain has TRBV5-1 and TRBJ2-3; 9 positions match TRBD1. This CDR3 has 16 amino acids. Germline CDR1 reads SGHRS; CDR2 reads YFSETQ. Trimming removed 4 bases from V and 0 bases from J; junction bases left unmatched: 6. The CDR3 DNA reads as TGCGCCAGCAGCGGGACAGGGAGATCTAGCACAGATACGCAGTATTTT. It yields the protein CASSGTGRSSTDTQYF.

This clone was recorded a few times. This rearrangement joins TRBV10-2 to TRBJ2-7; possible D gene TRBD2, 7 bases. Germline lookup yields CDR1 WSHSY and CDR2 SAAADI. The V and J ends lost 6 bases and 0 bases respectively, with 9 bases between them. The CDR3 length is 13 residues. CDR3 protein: CASRGGPSYEQYF. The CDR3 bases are TGCGCCAGCAGGGGGGGGCCCTCCTACGAGCAGTACTTC.

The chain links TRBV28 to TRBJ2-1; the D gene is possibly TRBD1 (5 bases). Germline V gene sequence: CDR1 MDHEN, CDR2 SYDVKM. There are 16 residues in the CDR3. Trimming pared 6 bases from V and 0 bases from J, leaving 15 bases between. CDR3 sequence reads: CASRPKTGPSYNEQFF. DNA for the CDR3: TGTGCCAGCAGACCTAAAACAGGTCCCTCCTACAATGAGCAGTTCTTC.

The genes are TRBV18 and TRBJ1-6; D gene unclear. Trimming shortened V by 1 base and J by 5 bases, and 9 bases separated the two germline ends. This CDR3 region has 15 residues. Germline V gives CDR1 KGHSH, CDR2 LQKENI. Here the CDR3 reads CASSPQSGDNSPLHF. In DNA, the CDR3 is TGTGCCAGCTCACCACAGTCCGGAGATAATTCACCCCTCCACTTT.

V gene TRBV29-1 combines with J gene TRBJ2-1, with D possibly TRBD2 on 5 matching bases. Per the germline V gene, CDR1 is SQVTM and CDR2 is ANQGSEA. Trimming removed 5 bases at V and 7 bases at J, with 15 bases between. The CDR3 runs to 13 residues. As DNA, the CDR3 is TGCAGCGTTTCTATGCGTAGCGAGAATGAGCAGTTCTTC. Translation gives CSVSMRSENEQFF.

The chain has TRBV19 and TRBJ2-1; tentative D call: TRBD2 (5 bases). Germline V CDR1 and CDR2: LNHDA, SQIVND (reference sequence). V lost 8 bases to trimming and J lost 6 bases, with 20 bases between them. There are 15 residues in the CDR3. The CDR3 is CASSLTGPGGNEQFF. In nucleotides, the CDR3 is TGTGCCAGTTCACTGACCGGGCCCGGAGGCAATGAGCAGTTCTTC.